What follows are 9 T cell receptor beta chains derived from one specimen sequenced in a study of cytomegalovirus exposure and HLA in healthy donors. In the PCR, 60 Vbeta and 13 Jbeta primers were used. Repertoires were generated with immunoSEQ multiplex PCR, while TCRdb's copy carries only in-frame clones and drops some. Of 130,000 or so clones listed, 73% were seen once; the top ten hold over 2%. Sequencing was performed on PBMCs. The source of these receptors is a middle-aged woman in good health and CMV-seropositive.

The chain has TRBV7-3 and TRBJ2-2; TRBD2 might be the D (5 bases). V was trimmed by 4 bases and J by 1 base, leaving 13 bases between them. Germline CDR1 SGHTA, CDR2 FQGTGA. The CDR3 extends over 16 amino acids. The CDR3 DNA reads TGTGCCAGCAGCTCCGGGATAGGAAGGAACACCGGGGAGCTGTTTTTT. Translating gives CASSSGIGRNTGELFF.

The CDR3 sequence is CSVEKGFTNEQYF. CDR3 DNA sequence: TGCAGCGTTGAAAAGGGGTTCACAAACGAGCAGTACTTC. This chain links TRBV29-1 with TRBJ2-7; the D gene is possibly TRBD1 (5 bases). Germline assignment: CDR1 SQVTM and CDR2 ANQGSEA. This CDR3 is 13 amino acids long. With 2 bases removed from V and 5 bases from J, the gap between germline ends came to 13 bases.

The V gene is TRBV30, the J gene TRBJ1-2; 8 bases map to TRBD1. V dropped 3 bases and J dropped 5; count of bases not matched to a gene: 5. Germline lookup yields CDR1 GTSNPN and CDR2 SVGIG (reference sequence). The CDR3 consists of 13 residues. CDR3 DNA sequence: TGTGCCTGGAGCATTGGACAGGGATATGGCTACACCTTC. Its protein product is CAWSIGQGYGYTF.

DNA for the CDR3: TGTGCCAGCAGATTCACCGGGACAGGGGATGGGTACCAAGAGACCCAGTACTTC. Protein product: CASRFTGTGDGYQETQYF. The chain joins TRBV28 to TRBJ2-5, with 10 bases fitting TRBD1. The germline V gene encodes CDR1 MDHEN and CDR2 SYDVKM. Germline trimming cut 6 bases from V and 0 bases from J; bases unmatched to any gene: 13. This CDR3 comprises 18 residues.

This chain uses TRBV28 with TRBJ1-1, with D possibly TRBD1 on 6 matching bases. The germline V and J ends were trimmed by 3 bases and 1 base, with 9 bases remaining between them. The CDR3 runs to 14 residues. Per the germline V gene, CDR1 is MDHEN and CDR2 is SYDVKM. CDR3 DNA: TGTGCCAGCAGTTTGGGGGCAGCGAACACTGAAGCTTTCTTT. This translates into CASSLGAANTEAFF.

The V call is TRBV6-1, the J call TRBJ1-3, with D unclear. V lost 3 bases to trimming and J lost 0 bases, with 12 bases between them. CDR1 and CDR2 (germline): MNHNS, SASEGT. This CDR3 spans 16 amino acids. For the CDR3, the DNA is TGTGCCAGCAGTGACGGAGCCGCTTCCTCTGGAAACACCATATATTTT. It yields the protein CASSDGAASSGNTIYF.

CDR3 in amino acids: CSVSPTSFETQYF. In DNA, the CDR3 is TGCAGCGTTAGCCCGACTAGCTTCGAGACCCAGTACTTC. V gene TRBV29-1 combines with J gene TRBJ2-5; 7 positions agree with TRBD2. The J segment lost 5 bases and the V segment lost 5 bases, leaving 8 bases of the junction unmatched. Germline lookup yields CDR1 SQVTM and CDR2 ANQGSEA. This CDR3 region has 13 residues.

CDR3 region: CASSFGKENSPLHF. The CDR3 region has the DNA TGTGCCAGCAGCTTCGGAAAGGAGAATTCACCCCTCCACTTT. The chain is built from TRBV9 and TRBJ1-6; D uncertain. CDR1 and CDR2 from the germline V gene are SGDLS and YYNGEE. The V and J ends lost 4 bases and 7 bases respectively, with 12 bases between them. The CDR3 has 14 residues.

The chain uses TRBV29-1 and TRBJ2-1; TRBD1 aligns across 10 bases. The V gene's germline CDR1 is SQVTM and CDR2 ANQGSEA. V dropped 3 bases and J dropped 4; count of bases not matched to a gene: 3. The CDR3 has 14 residues. The CDR3 protein is CSVDWGQGYNEQFF. Written as DNA, the CDR3 is TGCAGCGTTGACTGGGGACAGGGGTACAATGAGCAGTTCTTC.